Shown below are 13 T cell receptor beta chains from a single sample sequenced in a study of blood T cell repertoires in COVID-19. Using immunoSEQ multiplex PCR, the repertoire was profiled, and TCRdb retains in-frame clones only, with some absent. The sample lists a few hundred thousand clones; more than 80% were seen once. Sequenced sample: peripheral blood. The source is a woman aged 30 to 39 with COVID-19, enrolled during active disease.

In its sample, this clone was seen once. The CDR3 DNA is TGTGCCAGCTCTCAAAACTCGCCCACAGATACGCAGTATTTT. Its protein is CASSQNSPTDTQYF. The chain carries TRBV11-2 and TRBJ2-3; D unclear. The germline V gene encodes CDR1 SGHAT and CDR2 FQNNGV. The V gene lost 8 bases and the J gene lost 2 bases, with 14 bases spanning the gap. There are 14 residues in the CDR3.

The chain uses TRBV6-1 and TRBJ1-5, with a tentative D call TRBD1 (5 bases). There are 14 residues in the CDR3. Germline V gene sequence: CDR1 MNHNS, CDR2 SASEGT. Trimming removed 0 bases at V and 6 bases at J, with 9 bases between. CDR3 nucleotides: TGTGCCAGCAGTGAAGCCTCAGGGCTTCAGCCCCAGCATTTT. Amino acids: CASSEASGLQPQHF.

CDR3 nucleotide sequence: TGTGCCAGTAGCCGGGGACAGGGGTTCCGCGAGCAGTACTTC. Encoded protein: CASSRGQGFREQYF. This rearrangement joins TRBV19 to TRBJ2-7, with 10 bases that match TRBD1. The CDR3 consists of 14 residues. V dropped 6 bases and J dropped 6; count of bases not matched to a gene: 8. Germline V gives CDR1 LNHDA, CDR2 SQIVND (reference sequence).

V and J are TRBV28 and TRBJ1-2; perhaps TRBD1 as D (6 bases). The CDR3 is made up of 13 amino acids. V lost 6 bases, J lost 4 bases, and 12 bases lay in between. The germline CDR1 and CDR2 sequences are MDHEN and SYDVKM. The CDR3 is CASRPQGGYGYTF. The CDR3 region has the DNA TGTGCCAGCAGGCCACAAGGGGGCTATGGCTACACCTTC.

The chain joins TRBV6-5 to TRBJ1-5; weak D call: TRBD1 (6 bases). The CDR3 covers 13 residues. V lost 8 bases, J lost 6 bases, and 14 bases lay in between. In germline, CDR1 is MNHEY, CDR2 SVGAGI. CDR3 nucleotides: TGTGCCAGCTTCGCAGGGGCCGGTCAGCCCCAGCATTTT. This sequence encodes CASFAGAGQPQHF.

This sequence joins TRBV6-5 and TRBJ2-2; D is perhaps TRBD1 (6 bases). In germline, CDR1 is MNHEY, CDR2 SVGAGI. CDR3 length: 11 residues. The CDR3: CGAGVTGELFF. CDR3 sequence (DNA): TGTGGAGCAGGGGTCACCGGGGAGCTGTTTTTT.

The CDR3 protein is CASSKRTSGSGDTQYF. DNA of the CDR3: TGTGCCAGCAGCAAGAGGACTAGCGGGAGTGGAGATACGCAGTATTTT. The chain carries TRBV21-1 and TRBJ2-3; the D call TRBD2 from the table was never checked on the DNA. TRBV21-1 is annotated as a pseudogene. This CDR3 has 16 residues.

The chain recombines TRBV27 with TRBJ1-3; unclear D gene. Germline loops: CDR1 MNHEY, CDR2 SMNVEV (reference sequence). The CDR3 sequence is 15 residues long. The V end was cut by 6 bases, the J end by 0 bases, with 12 bases between. The CDR3: CASRSWGDSGNTIYF. CDR3 nucleotide sequence: TGTGCCAGCAGATCTTGGGGAGACTCTGGAAACACCATATATTTT.

This chain joins TRBV19 and TRBJ2-1, with D unclear. CDR3 size: 13 residues. Germline V gene lookup returns CDR1 LNHDA and CDR2 SQIVND (reference sequence). Between the trimmed V and J ends, which lost 3 bases and 10 bases, there was a span of 13 bases. CDR3 loop: CASSIRGAREQFF. CDR3 DNA sequence: TGTGCCAGTAGTATTCGAGGAGCTCGGGAGCAGTTCTTC.

The chain uses TRBV2 and TRBJ2-2; 8 nucleotides agree with TRBD1. Germline-derived CDR1 and CDR2 are SNHLY and FYNNEI. J lost 1 base, V lost 3 bases, and 4 bases had no gene match. The CDR3 runs 16 residues. The CDR3 loop is CASSDQGAKNTGELFF. The CDR3 DNA reads as TGTGCCAGCAGTGACCAGGGGGCTAAGAACACCGGGGAGCTGTTTTTT.

V is TRBV5-1 and J is TRBJ2-7; D is possibly TRBD1 (6 bases). Trimming left V 8 bases short and J 5 bases short, with 26 bases between. CDR3 length equals 16 residues. Germline V gives CDR1 SGHRS, CDR2 YFSETQ. The CDR3 sequence: CASSTGPRTPPNEQYF. DNA for the CDR3: TGCGCCAGTTCAACAGGGCCCAGGACCCCTCCTAACGAGCAGTACTTC.

The chain has TRBV7-6 and TRBJ2-1; 14 bases line up with TRBD2. CDR1 is SGHVS and CDR2 is FNYEAQ in the germline V gene. V lost 4 bases to trimming and J lost 5 bases; unmatched junction nucleotides: 4. The CDR3 totals 16 residues. The CDR3 nucleotides are TGTGCCAGCAGCTCGGGGACTAGCGGGAGCAACAATGAGCAGTTCTTC. Translated, it gives CASSSGTSGSNNEQFF.

The J gene is TRBJ2-7, the V gene TRBV7-8; perhaps TRBD1 as D (6 bases). Trimming removed 0 bases at V and 0 bases at J, with 24 bases between. Germline V gives CDR1 SGHVS, CDR2 FQNEAQ. The CDR3 sequence is 20 residues long. For the CDR3, the DNA is TGTGCCAGCAGCTTAGCTCCCCGCACGGTTTTGGGACAAGCCTCCTACGAGCAGTACGTC. It yields the protein CASSLAPRTVLGQASYEQYV.